This T cell receptor beta chain was recovered during a study of T-cell reconstitution after alpha-beta-depleted transplantation in children (dated by TCRdb to 2016 to 2017). In terms of the full investigation: Using TCR repertoire profiling, the study followed T-cell immune reconstitution in a quantitative way in children after TCRalphabeta/CD19-depleted allogeneic hematopoietic cell transplantation.

To note about this clonotype: Which antigen it targets is not known. The input lacks base qualities; no much larger clone sits a single base away.

Library preparation was by PCR. The sequencing machine was an Illumina HiSeq 2500. TCR libraries were prepared with molecular barcoding, using unique molecular identifiers to normalize TCRbeta repertoire quantification. TCRdb reran the public reads through fastp at Q25 and MiXCR, keeping productive beta chains. Records with the same CDR3 protein are collapsed into one entry carrying the most frequent genes and DNA. This sample has approximately 350,000 distinct CDR3 sequences in its table, and roughly 13% of those were observed once. The top ten clones comprise around 4% of the sample. This specimen was PBMCs, taken from the stem cell graft. This clonotype was sampled from a human donor who donated a stem cell graft to a child with Fanconi anemia.

The CDR3 sequence is CAWSEGRLEKLFF. In nucleotides, the sequence is TGTGCCTGGAGTGAGGGGCGGCTTGAAAAACTGTTTTTT. The rearranged segments are TRBV30 and TRBJ1-4; the D segment could be TRBD1, given 5 matching bases. The CDR3 spans 13 residues, from the cysteine through the phenylalanine. The retained sequence is limited to the CDR3, 39 bases, with the frame set at the first base. CDR1 is given as GTSNPN and CDR2 as SVGIG, both from the germline V gene (reference sequence). The V and J ends are trimmed by 1 base and 7 bases, leaving 10 bases between them.